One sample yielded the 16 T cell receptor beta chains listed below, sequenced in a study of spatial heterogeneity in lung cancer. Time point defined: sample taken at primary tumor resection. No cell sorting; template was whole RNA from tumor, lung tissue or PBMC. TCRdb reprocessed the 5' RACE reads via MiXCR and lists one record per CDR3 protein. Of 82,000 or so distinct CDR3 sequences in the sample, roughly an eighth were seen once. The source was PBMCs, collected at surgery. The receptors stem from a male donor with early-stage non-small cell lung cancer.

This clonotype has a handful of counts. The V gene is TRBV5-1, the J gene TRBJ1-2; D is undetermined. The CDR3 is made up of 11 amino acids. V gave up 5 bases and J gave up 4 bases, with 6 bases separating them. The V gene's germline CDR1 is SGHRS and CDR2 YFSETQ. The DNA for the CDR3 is TGCGCCAGCAGGGCGGGCTATGGCTACACCTTC. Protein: CASRAGYGYTF. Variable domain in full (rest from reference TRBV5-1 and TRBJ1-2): KAGVTQTPRYLIKTRGQQVTLSCSPISGHRSVSWYQQTPGQGLQFLFEYFSETQRNKGNFPGRFSGRQFSNSRSEMNVSTLELGDSALYLCASRAGYGYTFGSGTRLTVV.

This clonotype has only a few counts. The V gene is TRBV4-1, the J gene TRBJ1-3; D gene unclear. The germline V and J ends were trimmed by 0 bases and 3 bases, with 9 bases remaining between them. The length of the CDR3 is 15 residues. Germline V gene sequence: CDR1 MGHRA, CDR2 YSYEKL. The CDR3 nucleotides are TGCGCCAGCAGCCAAGATAGAGGAGTTGGAAACACCATATATTTT. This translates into CASSQDRGVGNTIYF.

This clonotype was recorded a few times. CDR3 in DNA: TGTGCCAGCAGTCCCGCGGGACAGATGAACTATGGCTACACCTTC. It translates to CASSPAGQMNYGYTF. The V call is TRBV6-5, the J call TRBJ1-2; the match to TRBD1 covers 7 bases. With V trimmed by 5 bases and J by 2 bases, 8 bases remained unmatched. The CDR3 spans 15 residues. The germline gives CDR1 MNHEY, CDR2 SVGAGI.

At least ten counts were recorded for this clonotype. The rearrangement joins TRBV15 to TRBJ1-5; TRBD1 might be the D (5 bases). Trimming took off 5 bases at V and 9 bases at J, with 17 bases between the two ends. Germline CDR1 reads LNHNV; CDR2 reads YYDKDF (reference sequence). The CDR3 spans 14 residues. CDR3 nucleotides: TGTGCCACCAGCCGAGGGGACGGTTTGTGGCCCCAGCATTTT. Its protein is CATSRGDGLWPQHF.

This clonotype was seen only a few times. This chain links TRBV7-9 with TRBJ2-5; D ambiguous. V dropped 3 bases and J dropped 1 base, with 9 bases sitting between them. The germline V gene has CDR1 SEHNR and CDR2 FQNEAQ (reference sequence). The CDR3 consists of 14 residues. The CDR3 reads CASSFPGSQETQYF. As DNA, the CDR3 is TGTGCCAGCAGCTTTCCCGGGTCCCAAGAGACCCAGTACTTC.

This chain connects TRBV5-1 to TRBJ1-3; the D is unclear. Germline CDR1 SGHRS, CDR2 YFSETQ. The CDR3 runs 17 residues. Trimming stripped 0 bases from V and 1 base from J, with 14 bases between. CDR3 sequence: CASSLGTAEGSGNTIYF. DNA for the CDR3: TGCGCCAGCAGCTTGGGAACGGCGGAAGGATCTGGAAACACCATATATTTT.

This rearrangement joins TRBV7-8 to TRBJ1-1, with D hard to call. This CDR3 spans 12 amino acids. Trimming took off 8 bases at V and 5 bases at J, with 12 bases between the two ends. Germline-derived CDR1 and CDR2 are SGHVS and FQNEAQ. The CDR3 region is CASQTGGTEAFF. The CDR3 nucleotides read TGTGCCAGCCAAACCGGAGGGACTGAAGCTTTCTTT. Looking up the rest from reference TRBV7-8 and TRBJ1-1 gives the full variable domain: GAGVSQSPRYKVAKRGQDVALRCDPISGHVSLFWYQQALGQGPEFLTYFQNEAQLDKSGLPSDRFFAERPEGSVSTLKIQRTQQEDSAVYLCASQTGGTEAFFGQGTRLTVV.

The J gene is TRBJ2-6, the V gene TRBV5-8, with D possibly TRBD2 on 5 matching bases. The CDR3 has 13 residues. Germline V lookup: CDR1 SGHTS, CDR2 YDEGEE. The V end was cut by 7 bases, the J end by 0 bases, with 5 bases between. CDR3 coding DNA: TGTGCCAGCGAGGGCTCTGGGGCCAACGTCCTGACTTTC. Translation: CASEGSGANVLTF.

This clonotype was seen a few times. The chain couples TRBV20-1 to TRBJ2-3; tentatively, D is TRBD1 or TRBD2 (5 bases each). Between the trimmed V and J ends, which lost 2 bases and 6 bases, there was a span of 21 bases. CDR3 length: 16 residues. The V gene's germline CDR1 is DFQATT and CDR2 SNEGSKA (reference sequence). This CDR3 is CSARKERDLRSDTQYF. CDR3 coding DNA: TGCAGTGCTAGAAAGGAACGGGACCTGCGGTCGGATACGCAGTATTTT.

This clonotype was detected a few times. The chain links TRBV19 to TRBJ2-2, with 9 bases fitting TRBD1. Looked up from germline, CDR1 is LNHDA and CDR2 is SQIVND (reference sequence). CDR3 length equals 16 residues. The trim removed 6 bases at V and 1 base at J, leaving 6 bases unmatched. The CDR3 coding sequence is TGTGCCAGTAGCTCACCGGGACAGGGGAACACCGGGGAGCTGTTTTTT. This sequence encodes CASSSPGQGNTGELFF.

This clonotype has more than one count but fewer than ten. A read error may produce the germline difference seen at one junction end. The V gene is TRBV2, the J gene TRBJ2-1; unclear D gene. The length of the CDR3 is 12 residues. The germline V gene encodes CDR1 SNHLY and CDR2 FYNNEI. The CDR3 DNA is TGTGCTAGCAGTACTCTTAAAGATGAGCAGTTCTTC. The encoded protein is CASSTLKDEQFF.

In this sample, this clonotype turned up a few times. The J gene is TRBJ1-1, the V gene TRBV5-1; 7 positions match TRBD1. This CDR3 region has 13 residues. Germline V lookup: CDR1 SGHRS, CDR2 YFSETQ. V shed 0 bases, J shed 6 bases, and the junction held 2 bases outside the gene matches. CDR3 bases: TGCGCCAGCAGCTTGGACAGGGGAGCTGAAGCTTTCTTT. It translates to CASSLDRGAEAFF.

In nucleotides, the CDR3 is TGTGCCAGCAGCTTAGGCCCCGGGACAGGGGACTATGGCTACACCTTC. This sequence encodes CASSLGPGTGDYGYTF. The chain is built from TRBV7-2 and TRBJ1-2, with TRBD1 matching 10 bases. The V segment lost 1 base and the J segment 3 bases; nucleotides outside the gene matches: 5. The CDR3 has 16 residues. Germline V gene data show CDR1 as SGHTA and CDR2 as FQGNSA. The full variable domain, rest sourced from reference TRBV7-2 and TRBJ1-2, is GAGVSQSPSNKVTEKGKDVELRCDPISGHTALYWYRQSLGQGLEFLIYFQGNSAPDKSGLPSDRFSAERTGGSVSTLTIQRTQQEDSAVYLCASSLGPGTGDYGYTFGSGTRLTVV.

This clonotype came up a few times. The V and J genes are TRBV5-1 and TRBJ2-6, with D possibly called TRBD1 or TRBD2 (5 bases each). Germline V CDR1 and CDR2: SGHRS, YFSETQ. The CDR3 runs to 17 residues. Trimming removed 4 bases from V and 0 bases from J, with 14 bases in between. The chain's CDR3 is CASSLGTSPSGANVLTF. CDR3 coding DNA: TGCGCCAGCAGCCTGGGGACCTCCCCCTCTGGGGCCAACGTCCTGACTTTC.

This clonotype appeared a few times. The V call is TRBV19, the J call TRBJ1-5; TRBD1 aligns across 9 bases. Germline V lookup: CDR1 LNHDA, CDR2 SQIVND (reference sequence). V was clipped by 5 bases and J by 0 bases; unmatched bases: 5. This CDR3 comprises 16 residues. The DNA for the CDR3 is TGTGCCAGTAGTGTGGGACAGGGTTATAGCAATCAGCCCCAGCATTTT. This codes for CASSVGQGYSNQPQHF.

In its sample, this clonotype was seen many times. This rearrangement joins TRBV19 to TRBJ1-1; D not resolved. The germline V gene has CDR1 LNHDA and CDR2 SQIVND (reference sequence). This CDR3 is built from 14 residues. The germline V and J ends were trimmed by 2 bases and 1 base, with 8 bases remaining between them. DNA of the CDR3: TGTGCCAGTAGTATACAGGTGGGGAACACTGAAGCTTTCTTT. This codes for CASSIQVGNTEAFF.